This T cell receptor (beta chain) stems from a study of blood T cell repertoires in COVID-19. Study details: Acute and convalescent COVID-19 samples came from the United States, Italy and Spain. PBMCs, B-cell-depleted T cells, or T cells were the source of the cDNA or gDNA that made up the material.

The study recruited people aged roughly 18 to 95 years across about 25 US areas. It was within 2 weeks before study entry that exposed participants met a COVID-19 case. Data came from immunoSEQ multiplex PCR; TCRdb stores just in-frame clones and leaves some out. The table includes under 400,000 clones, 88% detected once. Germline V gene lookup returns CDR1 SGHVS and CDR2 FQNEAQ. CDR3 length: 15 amino acids. V was pared by 4 bases and J by 7 bases, with 11 bases of the junction left unmatched. Sequenced: PBMCs or T cells enriched from blood (not recorded which). The chain carries TRBV7-8 and TRBJ2-3, with TRBD2 identical over 7 bases. The TCR was taken from a woman in her twenties or thirties who had been exposed to COVID-19. Here the CDR3 reads CASSSQRGPIYTQYF. CDR3 nucleotides: TGTGCCAGCAGCTCCCAGCGGGGCCCCATTTATACGCAGTATTTT. The variable domain in full, completed from reference TRBV7-8 and TRBJ2-3, reads GAGVSQSPRYKVAKRGQDVALRCDPISGHVSLFWYQQALGQGPEFLTYFQNEAQLDKSGLPSDRFFAERPEGSVSTLKIQRTQQEDSAVYLCASSSQRGPIYTQYFGPGTRLTVL.